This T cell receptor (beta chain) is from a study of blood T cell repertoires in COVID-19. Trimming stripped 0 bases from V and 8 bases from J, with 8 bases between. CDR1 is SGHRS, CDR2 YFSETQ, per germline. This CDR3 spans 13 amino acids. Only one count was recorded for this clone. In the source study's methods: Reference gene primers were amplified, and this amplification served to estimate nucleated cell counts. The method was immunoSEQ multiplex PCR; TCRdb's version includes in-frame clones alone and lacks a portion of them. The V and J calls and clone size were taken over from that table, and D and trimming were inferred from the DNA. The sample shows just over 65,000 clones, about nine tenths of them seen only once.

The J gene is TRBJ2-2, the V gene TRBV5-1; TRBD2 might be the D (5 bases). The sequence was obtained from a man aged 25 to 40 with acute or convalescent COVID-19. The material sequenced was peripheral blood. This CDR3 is CASSLVGEGELFF. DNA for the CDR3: TGCGCCAGCAGCTTGGTGGGAGAAGGGGAGCTGTTTTTT.